This TCR beta chain was documented in a study of T cell changes during pregnancy in multiple sclerosis. This CDR3 is built from 17 residues. J was trimmed by 4 bases and V by 6 bases; bases with no gene match: 14. In germline, CDR1 is SGHKS, CDR2 YYEKEE (reference sequence). Clones were read by immunoSEQ multiplex PCR, and TCRdb kept only the in-frame ones, dropping some. The sample lists around 58,000 clones, about 91% occurring once. Specimen: peripheral blood, collected before pregnancy. The sequence derives from a female donor with multiple sclerosis, enrolled in a pregnancy study. The chain has TRBV5-5 and TRBJ2-5; 11 nucleotides match TRBD2. This chain's CDR3 is CASTQKGLAGGRETQYF. The DNA for the CDR3 is TGTGCCAGCACCCAGAAGGGGCTAGCGGGGGGTAGAGAGACCCAGTACTTC.